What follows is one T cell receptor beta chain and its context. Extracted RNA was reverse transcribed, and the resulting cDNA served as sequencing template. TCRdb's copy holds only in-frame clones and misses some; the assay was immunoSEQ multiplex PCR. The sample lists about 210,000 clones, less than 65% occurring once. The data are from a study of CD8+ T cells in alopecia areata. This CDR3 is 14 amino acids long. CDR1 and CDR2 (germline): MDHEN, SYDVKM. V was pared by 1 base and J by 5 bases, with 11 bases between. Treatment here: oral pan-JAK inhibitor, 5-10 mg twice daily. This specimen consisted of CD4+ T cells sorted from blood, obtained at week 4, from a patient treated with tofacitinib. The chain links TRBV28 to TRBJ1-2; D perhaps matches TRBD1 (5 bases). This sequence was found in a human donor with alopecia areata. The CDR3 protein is CASSLSGQLYGYTF. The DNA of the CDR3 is TGTGCCAGCAGTTTATCGGGGCAGCTTTATGGCTACACCTTC.